Shown below are 7 T cell receptor beta chains from a single sample sequenced in a study of blood T cell repertoires in COVID-19. TCRdb's table, derived via immunoSEQ multiplex PCR, lists solely in-frame clones and lacks some. Of 150,000 or so clones listed, 80% are singletons. The sample was peripheral blood. The receptors were sampled from a man aged 55 to 69 with active or convalescent COVID-19.

The rearrangement links TRBV27 to TRBJ1-1; D not certain. V was shortened by 7 bases and J by 6 bases, with 12 bases between the two germline ends. CDR1 and CDR2 (germline): MNHEY, SMNVEV (reference sequence). The CDR3 is made up of 12 amino acids. The CDR3 DNA is TGTGCCAGCAACTCCGGGAGAGCTGAAGCTTTCTTT. Amino acids: CASNSGRAEAFF.

The chain links TRBV24-1 to TRBJ2-3, with 9 bases matching TRBD2. The CDR3 spans 15 residues. V was pared by 7 bases and J by 3 bases, with 7 bases of the junction left unmatched. Germline CDR1 KGHDR, CDR2 SFDVKD. The CDR3 here is CATSASGRPTDTQYF. The CDR3 bases are TGTGCCACCAGCGCAAGCGGGAGGCCAACAGATACGCAGTATTTT.

This clone appeared a few times. The CDR3 DNA reads TGTGCCAGCAGTTCGGGGGGGCACAATGAGCAGTTCTTC. Its translation is CASSSGGHNEQFF. The chain couples TRBV12-3 or TRBV12-4 to TRBJ2-1; 8 bases are shared with TRBD2. V trimming: 4 bases; J trimming: 5 bases; junction bases outside the gene matches: 1. There are 13 residues in the CDR3.

This chain links TRBV30 with TRBJ1-3; no clear D gene. Germline V lookup: CDR1 GTSNPN, CDR2 SVGIG (reference sequence). This CDR3 has 13 residues. V lost 6 bases, J lost 0 bases, and 9 bases lay in between. The CDR3 DNA reads TGTGCCTGCCTCGCGAGCTCTGGAAACACCATATATTTT. This sequence encodes CACLASSGNTIYF.

The chain is built from TRBV12-3 or TRBV12-4 and TRBJ2-3; D is ambiguous. V was shortened by 5 bases and J by 5 bases, with 5 bases between the two germline ends. The CDR3 consists of 11 residues. CDR3 nucleotides: TGTGCCAGCAGTGAGCTAGATACGCAGTATTTT. Amino acid sequence: CASSELDTQYF.

V gene TRBV6-2 or TRBV6-3 combines with J gene TRBJ2-7, with no clear D. Per germline, CDR1 MNHEY and CDR2 SVGEGT. With 5 bases removed from V and 0 bases from J, the gap between germline ends came to 8 bases. The CDR3 has 13 amino acids. As DNA, the CDR3 is TGTGCCAGCAGTCACCCCGGCTCCTACGAGCAGTACTTC. Amino acid sequence: CASSHPGSYEQYF.

V usage is TRBV28 and J usage is TRBJ2-1; TRBD2 aligns across 11 bases. Germline CDR1 MDHEN, CDR2 SYDVKM. The V segment lost 5 bases and the J segment 4 bases; nucleotides outside the gene matches: 4. The CDR3 extends over 15 amino acids. The CDR3 coding sequence is TGTGCCAGCAGTCTGACTAGCGGGATATACAATGAGCAGTTCTTC. As protein: CASSLTSGIYNEQFF.